Sequencing of this T cell receptor beta chain was carried out in a study of response to subunit inactivated influenza vaccine. From the RT-PCR reads, TCRdb called clonotypes with MiXCR, one entry per CDR3 protein. The sample lists more than 450,000 distinct CDR3 sequences; roughly 12% were seen once. The V gene end was trimmed by 4 bases and the J gene end by 2 bases; junction bases not matched to a gene: 8. This CDR3 has 16 residues. CDR1 and CDR2 from the germline V gene are SGHDN and FVKESK. This sample also belongs to another study, concerning T cells expressing NK-cell markers. That work contributes: Synthesis of TCR beta cDNA relied on 5'RACE template switching carrying UMIs. Underlying the TCR beta repertoires were sorted CD3+CD56+NKG2C+, CD3+CD56+NKG2C- and CD3+CD56-NKG2C+ T cells. Several experiments confined sorting to alpha-beta TCR T cells with an anti-gamma-delta TCR antibody. The dominant NKG2C+ clonotypes represented about 1.0-7.0% of CD8+ T cells in over 5 donors. Whether expanded NKG2C+ T cell clones were HCMV-specific remained unclear.

The chain employs TRBV14 and TRBJ2-1, with 7 bases aligning to TRBD1. The sequencing here drew on PBMCs from blood, taken on the day of vaccination. The sequence derives from a man aged 50 to 59 who received an inactivated influenza vaccine. CDR3 in amino acids: CASSPVVGQAYNEQFF. The CDR3 DNA follows: TGTGCCAGCAGCCCGGTAGTCGGACAGGCCTACAATGAGCAGTTCTTC.